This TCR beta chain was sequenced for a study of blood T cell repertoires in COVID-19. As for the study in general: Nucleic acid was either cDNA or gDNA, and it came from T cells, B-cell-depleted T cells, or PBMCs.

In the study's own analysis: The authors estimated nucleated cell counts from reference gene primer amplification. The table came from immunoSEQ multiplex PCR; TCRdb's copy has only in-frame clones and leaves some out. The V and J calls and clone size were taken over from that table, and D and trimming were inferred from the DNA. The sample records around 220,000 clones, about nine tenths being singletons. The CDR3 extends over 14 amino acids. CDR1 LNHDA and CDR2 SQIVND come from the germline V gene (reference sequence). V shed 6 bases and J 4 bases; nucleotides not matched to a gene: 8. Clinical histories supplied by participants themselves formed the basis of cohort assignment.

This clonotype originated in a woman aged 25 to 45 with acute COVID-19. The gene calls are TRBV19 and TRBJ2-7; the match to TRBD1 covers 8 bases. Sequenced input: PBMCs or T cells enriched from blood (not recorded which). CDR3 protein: CASSQTGDRYEQYF. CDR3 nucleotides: TGTGCCAGTAGCCAGACAGGGGACAGATACGAGCAGTACTTC.